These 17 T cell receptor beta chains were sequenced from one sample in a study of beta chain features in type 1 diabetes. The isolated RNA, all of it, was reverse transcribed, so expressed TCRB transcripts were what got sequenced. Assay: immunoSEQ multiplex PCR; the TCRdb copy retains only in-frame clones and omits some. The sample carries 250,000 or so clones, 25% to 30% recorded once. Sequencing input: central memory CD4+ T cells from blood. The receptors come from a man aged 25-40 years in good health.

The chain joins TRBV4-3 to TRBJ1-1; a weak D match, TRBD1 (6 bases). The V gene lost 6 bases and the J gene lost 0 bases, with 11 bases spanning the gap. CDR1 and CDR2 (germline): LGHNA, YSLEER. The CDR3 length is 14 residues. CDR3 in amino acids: CASSLQGMNTEAFF. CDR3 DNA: TGCGCCAGCAGTCTCCAGGGGATGAACACTGAAGCTTTCTTT.

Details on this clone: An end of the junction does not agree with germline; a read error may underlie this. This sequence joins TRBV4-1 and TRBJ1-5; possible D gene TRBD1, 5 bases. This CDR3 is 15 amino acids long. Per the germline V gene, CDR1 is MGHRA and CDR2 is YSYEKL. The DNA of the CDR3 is TGTGCCAGCAGCCGTGATAGGGACGCGAGGCAGCCCCAGCATTTT. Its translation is CASSRDRDARQPQHF.

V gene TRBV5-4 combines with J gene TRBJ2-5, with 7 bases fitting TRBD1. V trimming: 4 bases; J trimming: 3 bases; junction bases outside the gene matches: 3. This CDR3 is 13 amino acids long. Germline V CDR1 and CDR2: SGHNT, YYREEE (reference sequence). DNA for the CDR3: TGTGCCAGCAGCGTGGGACAGAAAGAGACCCAGTACTTC. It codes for CASSVGQKETQYF.

The CDR3 loop is CASSEASASRETQYF. Here the CDR3 DNA reads TGTGCCAGCAGTGAAGCGTCAGCCAGTCGAGAGACCCAGTACTTC. The rearrangement links TRBV2 to TRBJ2-5; D gene unclear. V dropped 0 bases and J dropped 4 bases, with 12 bases sitting between them. CDR1 and CDR2 from the germline V gene are SNHLY and FYNNEI. The CDR3 loop spans 15 amino acids.

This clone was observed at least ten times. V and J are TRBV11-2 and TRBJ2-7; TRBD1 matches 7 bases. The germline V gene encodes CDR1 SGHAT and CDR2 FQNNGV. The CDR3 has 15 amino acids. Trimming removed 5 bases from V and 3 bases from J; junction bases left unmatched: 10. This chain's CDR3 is CASSTPRGRSYEQYF. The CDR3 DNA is TGTGCCAGCAGCACCCCTAGGGGGCGCAGCTACGAGCAGTACTTC.

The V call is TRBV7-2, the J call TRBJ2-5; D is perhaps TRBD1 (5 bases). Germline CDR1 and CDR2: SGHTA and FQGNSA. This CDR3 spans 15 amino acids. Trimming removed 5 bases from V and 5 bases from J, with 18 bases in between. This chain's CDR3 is CASSPSWWQGETQYF. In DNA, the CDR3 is TGTGCCAGCAGCCCCTCGTGGTGGCAGGGCGAGACCCAGTACTTC.

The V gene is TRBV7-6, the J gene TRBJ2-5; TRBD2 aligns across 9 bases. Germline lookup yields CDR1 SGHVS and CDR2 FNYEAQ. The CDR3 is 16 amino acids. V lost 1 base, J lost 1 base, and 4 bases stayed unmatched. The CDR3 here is CASSLGLAGTQETQYF. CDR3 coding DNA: TGTGCCAGCAGCTTAGGGCTAGCGGGGACCCAAGAGACCCAGTACTTC.

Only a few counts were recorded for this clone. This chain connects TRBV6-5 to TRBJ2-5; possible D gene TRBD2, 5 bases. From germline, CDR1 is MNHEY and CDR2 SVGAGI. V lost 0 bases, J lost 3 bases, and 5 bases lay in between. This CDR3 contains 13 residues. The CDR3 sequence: CASSYSGEETQYF. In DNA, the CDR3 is TGTGCCAGCAGTTACTCCGGGGAAGAGACCCAGTACTTC.

CDR3 coding DNA: TGTGCCAGCAGCCAAGCAGGGGAGACCCAGTACTTC. Protein product: CASSQAGETQYF. The rearrangement links TRBV14 to TRBJ2-5; possible D gene TRBD1, 5 bases. Germline assignment: CDR1 SGHDN and CDR2 FVKESK. This CDR3 has 12 amino acids. The ends were cut back, 1 base at V and 5 bases at J, with 5 bases in the middle.

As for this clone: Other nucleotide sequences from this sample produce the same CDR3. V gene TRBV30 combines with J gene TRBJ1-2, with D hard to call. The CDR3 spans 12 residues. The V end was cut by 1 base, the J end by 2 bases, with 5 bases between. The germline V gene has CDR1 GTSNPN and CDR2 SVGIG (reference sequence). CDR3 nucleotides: TGTGCCTGGAGTGCTGGGAACTATGGCTACACCTTC. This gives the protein CAWSAGNYGYTF.

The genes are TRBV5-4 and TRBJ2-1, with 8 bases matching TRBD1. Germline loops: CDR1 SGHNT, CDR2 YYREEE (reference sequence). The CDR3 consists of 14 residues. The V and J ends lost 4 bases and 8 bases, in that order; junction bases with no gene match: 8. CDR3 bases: TGTGCCAGCAGCAAGACAGGGGTGGAGGATGAGCAGTTCTTC. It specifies CASSKTGVEDEQFF.

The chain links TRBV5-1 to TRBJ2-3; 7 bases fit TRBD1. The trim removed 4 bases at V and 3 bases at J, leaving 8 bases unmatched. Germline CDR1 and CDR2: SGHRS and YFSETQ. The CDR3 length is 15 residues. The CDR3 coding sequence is TGCGCCAGCAGCCGAGACAGGGACCTAACAGATACGCAGTATTTT. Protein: CASSRDRDLTDTQYF.

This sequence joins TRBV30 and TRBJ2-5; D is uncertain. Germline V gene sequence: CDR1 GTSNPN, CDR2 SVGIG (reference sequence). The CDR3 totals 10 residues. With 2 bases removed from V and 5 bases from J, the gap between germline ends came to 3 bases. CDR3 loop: CAWSQETQYF. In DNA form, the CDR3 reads TGTGCCTGGAGTCAGGAGACCCAGTACTTC. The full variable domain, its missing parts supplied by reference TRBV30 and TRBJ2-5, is SQTIHQWPATLVQPVGSPLSLECTVEGTSNPNLYWYRQAAGRGLQLLFYSVGIGQISSEVPQNLSASRPQDRQFILSSKKLLLSDSGFYLCAWSQETQYFGPGTRLLVL.

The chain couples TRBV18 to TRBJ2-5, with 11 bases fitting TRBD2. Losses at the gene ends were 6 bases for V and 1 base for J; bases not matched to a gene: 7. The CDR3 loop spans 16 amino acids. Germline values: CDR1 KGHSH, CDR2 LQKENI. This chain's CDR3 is CASSQGTSGVQETQYF. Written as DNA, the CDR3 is TGTGCCAGCTCCCAAGGGACTAGCGGCGTCCAAGAGACCCAGTACTTC.

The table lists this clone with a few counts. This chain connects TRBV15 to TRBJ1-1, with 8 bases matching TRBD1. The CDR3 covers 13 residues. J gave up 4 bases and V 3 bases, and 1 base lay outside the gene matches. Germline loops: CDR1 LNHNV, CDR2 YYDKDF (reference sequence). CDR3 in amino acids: CATSRTGATEAFF. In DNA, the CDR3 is TGTGCCACCAGCAGGACAGGGGCCACTGAAGCTTTCTTT.

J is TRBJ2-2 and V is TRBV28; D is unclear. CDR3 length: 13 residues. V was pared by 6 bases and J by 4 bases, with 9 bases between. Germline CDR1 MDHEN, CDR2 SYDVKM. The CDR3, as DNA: TGTGCCAGCAGCGAGACAACCACCGGGGAGCTGTTTTTT. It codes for CASSETTTGELFF.

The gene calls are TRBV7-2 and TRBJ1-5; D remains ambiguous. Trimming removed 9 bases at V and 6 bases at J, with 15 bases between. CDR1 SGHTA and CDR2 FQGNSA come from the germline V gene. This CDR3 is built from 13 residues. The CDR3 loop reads CASGPWGTQPQHF. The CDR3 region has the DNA TGTGCCAGTGGCCCTTGGGGAACTCAGCCCCAGCATTTT.